The clone carrying this T cell receptor (beta chain) was observed at least ten times. The antigen remains undetermined. TCRdb fed the reads into MiXCR, producing one record per CDR3 protein. The sample includes fewer than 550,000 distinct CDR3 sequences, approximately 15% of them seen just once. This record comes from a study of T cell repertoires in cytomegalovirus infection. About the research overall: The public TCR beta signatures pointed to both CMV infection and matching HLA type.

Study conclusions and caveats: Identification of carriers of CMV plus the relevant HLA was achieved through cumulative public TCR beta family frequency.

Source material: CD8+ T cells from PBMCs. The origin of this receptor is a human donor in good health (CMV status not recorded). Some clones in this sample may be carry-over from other donors' samples.

CDR3 nucleotides: TGTGCCAGCAGTTTTATACAGGGCACAGATACGCAGTATTTT. Translating gives CASSFIQGTDTQYF. This rearrangement joins TRBV12-3 or TRBV12-4 to TRBJ2-3, with a tentative D call TRBD1 (5 bases). The V end was cut by 3 bases, the J end by 1 base, with 8 bases between. The CDR3 runs to 14 residues.